This T cell receptor beta chain was observed in a study of Graves' ophthalmopathy and Graves' hyperthyroidism. The germline V gene has CDR1 SGHDN and CDR2 FVKESK. Trimming pared 4 bases from V and 1 base from J, leaving 14 bases between. CDR3 length equals 15 residues. Additional autoimmune diseases, uncontrolled infections, pregnancy or lactation disqualified patients. This clonotype was observed a few times. What it recognizes is unknown. Study results and caveats: Cross-validated, the 13-signature model showed 87.88%/81.08% sensitivity/specificity, and 80%/75% in the test set.

Investigators amplified TCR beta CDR3 regions from RNA transcripts. Scientists carried out first-round RT-PCR using HTBI primers and then a second-round multiplex PCR. One entry per CDR3 protein, called by TCRdb with MiXCR from the multiplex PCR reads. The sample carries about 740,000 distinct CDR3 sequences, 40% recorded once. The J gene is TRBJ2-7, the V gene TRBV14, with D perhaps TRBD1 or TRBD2 (6 bases each). The sequencing sample was made of peripheral blood. The clonotype comes from an adult man with Graves' ophthalmopathy. This CDR3 is CASSPRGDGSYEQYF. Here the CDR3 DNA reads TGTGCCAGCAGCCCGAGGGGGGATGGATCCTACGAGCAGTACTTC.